This is a list of T cell receptor beta chains from one sample in a study of spatial heterogeneity in lung cancer. One entry per CDR3 protein results from TCRdb running MiXCR on the 5' RACE reads. The sample lists about 94,000 distinct CDR3 sequences, roughly a fifth occurring once. The source was PBMCs, collected at follow-up. The source is a male donor with early-stage non-small cell lung cancer. Each CDR3 is given with its conserved first and last residue. A D gene is named only where the DNA matches it firmly. Only some rows state a clone size, as once, few, many or a class for expanded clones.

J | size | length | V | D | DNA | CDR3
TRBJ1-2 | few | 16 | TRBV24-1 | NA | TGTGCCACCAGTGACGGCCCGGGGAATGCCCCCTATGGCTACACCTTC | CATSDGPGNAPYGYTF
TRBJ2-4 | NA | 17 | TRBV4-1 | NA | TGCGCCAGCAGCCAGATTATCCGGGACGGAAACAAAAACATTCAGTACTTC | CASSQIIRDGNKNIQYF
TRBJ2-5 | NA | 14 | TRBV24-1 | NA | TGTGCCACCAGTGGAGGGCAAGTACAAGAGACCCAGTACTTC | CATSGGQVQETQYF
TRBJ1-5 | many | 14 | TRBV6-2/TRBV6-3 | NA | TGTGCCAGCAGTTTCGGACGGTGGGCCCAGCCCCAGCATTTT | CASSFGRWAQPQHF
TRBJ2-1 | NA | 12 | TRBV7-8 | NA | TGTGCCAGCAGCTTAGCAGCGGCTAGTCAGTTCTTC | CASSLAAASQFF
TRBJ2-1 | NA | 17 | TRBV14 | TRBD2 | TGTGCCAGCAGCCAAGATCGGGACCTAGCGGGAGTAGATGAGCAGTTCTTC | CASSQDRDLAGVDEQFF
TRBJ2-6 | few | 17 | TRBV6-2/TRBV6-3 | TRBD2 | TGTGCCAGCATCTCCGGCGGGGGATGGTCTGGGGCCAACGTCCTGACTTTC | CASISGGGWSGANVLTF
TRBJ2-2 | NA | 15 | TRBV7-8 | NA | TGTGCCAGCAGCTTAGCCCTGGGGGGCACCGGGGAGCTGTTTTTT | CASSLALGGTGELFF
TRBJ2-7 | NA | 13 | TRBV2 | NA | TGTGCCAGCAGTGATCAGGGCCCCTACGAGCAGTACTTC | CASSDQGPYEQYF
TRBJ1-1 | few | 14 | TRBV20-1 | TRBD1 | TGCAGTGCTCGAGACGGGACAGGGGGTTTGAAAGCTTTCTTT | CSARDGTGGLKAFF
TRBJ2-7 | NA | 11 | TRBV12-5 | NA | TGTGCTAGTGGTTTCCGGTACGAGCAGTACTTC | CASGFRYEQYF
TRBJ1-2 | NA | 16 | TRBV30 | TRBD1 | TGTGCCTGGAGTGTAACAGGGGTAATCGCTAACTATGGCTACACCTTC | CAWSVTGVIANYGYTF
TRBJ2-5 | NA | 16 | TRBV7-2 | NA | TGTGCCAGCAGCTTAGAGGAGTGGGAGACGGAAGAGACCCAGTACTTC | CASSLEEWETEETQYF
TRBJ2-5 | once | 18 | TRBV4-1 | TRBD2 | TGCGCCAGCAGCCAAGACCTCTTTCCGGGACTAGCGGAAGAGACCCAGTACTTC | CASSQDLFPGLAEETQYF
TRBJ2-6 | many | 14 | TRBV5-4 | NA | TGTGCCAGCAGCGATTACTCTGGGGCCAACGTCCTGACTTTC | CASSDYSGANVLTF
TRBJ2-5 | NA | 18 | TRBV7-9 | NA | TGTGCCAGCTCAAAGGCCCGAGGCGGCAGTAGCTCGCGGGAGACCCAGTACTTC | CASSKARGGSSSRETQYF
TRBJ2-1 | NA | 13 | TRBV29-1 | TRBD2 | TGCAGCGTTGGGAGCGGGGCCTTGGGCGAGCAGTTCTTC | CSVGSGALGEQFF
TRBJ2-2 | few | 16 | TRBV29-1 | TRBD1 | TGCAGCGTTGAGTCTAGCGACAGGGGGCGAACCGGGGAGCTGTTTTTT | CSVESSDRGRTGELFF
TRBJ2-2 | NA | 15 | TRBV7-9 | TRBD1 | TGTGCCAGCAGCCCTAGGGACAGGGGCACCGGGGAGCTGTTTTTT | CASSPRDRGTGELFF
TRBJ2-3 | NA | 15 | TRBV19 | TRBD2 | TGTGCCAGTAGTCTACGGGAGGGCCCGTCAGATACGCAGTATTTT | CASSLREGPSDTQYF
TRBJ2-1 | many | 14 | TRBV5-4 | NA | TGTGCCAGCAGCTTGGAACTAACGACGAATGAGCAGTTCTTC | CASSLELTTNEQFF
TRBJ1-2 | NA | 13 | TRBV20-1 | NA | TGCAGTGCTAGAGATCATCTGGGGTATGGCTACACCTTC | CSARDHLGYGYTF
TRBJ1-3 | few | 11 | TRBV29-1 | TRBD1 | TGCAGCGTTGGACAGGGGAACACCATATATTTT | CSVGQGNTIYF
TRBJ1-1 | NA | 12 | TRBV15 | NA | TGTGCCACCAGCAGAGATACCAGGCGGGCTTTCTTT | CATSRDTRRAFF
TRBJ2-1 | few | 17 | TRBV11-2 | TRBD2 | TGTGCCAGCAGCTTATTTGGGGGAGCGGGAGGGAGAAATGAGCAGTTCTTC | CASSLFGGAGGRNEQFF
TRBJ1-1 | once | 13 | TRBV7-9 | NA | TGTGCCAGCAGCCCAACCTCCGGGGCTGAAGCTTTCTTT | CASSPTSGAEAFF
TRBJ1-2 | NA | 12 | TRBV20-1 | NA | TGCAGTGCGAGGACGGTGAACTATGGCTACACCTTC | CSARTVNYGYTF
TRBJ1-2 | NA | 12 | TRBV3-1 | NA | TGTGCCAGCAGCCAACAGGCATATGGCTACACCTTC | CASSQQAYGYTF
TRBJ2-5 | many | 13 | TRBV18 | NA | TGTGCCAGCTCACCAGCCATCCAAGAGACCCAGTACTTC | CASSPAIQETQYF
TRBJ1-2 | few | 13 | TRBV7-9 | NA | TGTGCCAGCAGCTTAGAGGGGAGGAATGGCTACACCTTC | CASSLEGRNGYTF
TRBJ2-1 | few | 14 | TRBV10-3 | NA | TGTGCCATCAGTGGTTCGGCTGCCCGCAATGAGCAGTTCTTC | CAISGSAARNEQFF
TRBJ2-5 | NA | 16 | TRBV24-1 | NA | TGTGCCACCAGTGATTTTGCGGCGGGTCAACAAGAGACCCAGTACTTC | CATSDFAAGQQETQYF
TRBJ2-7 | few | 16 | TRBV9 | TRBD2 | TGTGCCAGCAGCGAAGGGGATAGCGGGAGGTCCTACGAGCAGTACTTC | CASSEGDSGRSYEQYF
TRBJ2-7 | NA | 15 | TRBV4-1 | TRBD1 | TGCGCCAGCAGCCCTGGGACAGGGGAAGCCTACGAGCAGTACTTC | CASSPGTGEAYEQYF
TRBJ2-6 | many | 20 | TRBV18 | NA | TGTGCCAGCTCACCTTCTGGGTCGCAGACCACCCTCTCTGGGGCCAACGTCCTGACTTTC | CASSPSGSQTTLSGANVLTF
TRBJ2-3 | NA | 12 | TRBV20-1 | NA | TGCAGTGGCCAAACTACTGCGGGTACGCAGTATTTT | CSGQTTAGTQYF
TRBJ1-3 | many | 16 | TRBV7-2 | NA | TGTGCCAGCAGCCTGGATGGGTTAAACTCTGGAAACACCATATATTTT | CASSLDGLNSGNTIYF
TRBJ1-6 | few | 16 | TRBV7-8 | TRBD1 | TGTGCCAGCAGCTTATCCCCAGGGGGCTATAATTCACCCCTCCACTTT | CASSLSPGGYNSPLHF
TRBJ2-7 | NA | 14 | TRBV6-5 | TRBD1 | TGTGCCAGCAGGCGACCGGGACAGGGTTACGAGCAGTACTTC | CASRRPGQGYEQYF
TRBJ2-5 | few | 14 | TRBV10-3 | NA | TGTGCCTCACAACGTGGGCAGGTGGGCGAGACCCAGTACTTC | CASQRGQVGETQYF